The 14 T cell receptor beta chains below come from one sample, sequenced in a study of cytomegalovirus exposure and HLA in healthy donors. PCR involved 60 Vbeta and 13 Jbeta primers. Sequencing was performed with immunoSEQ multiplex PCR; in TCRdb, only in-frame clones are kept and a portion is missing. The sample records approximately 150,000 clones, over 60% being singletons. Sequenced input: PBMCs. Every receptor here comes from a man in his forties in good health and CMV-seropositive.

The chain combines TRBV27 with TRBJ2-5, with TRBD2 matching 14 bases. The DNA end is more similar to TRBJ2-7, so the J call may be wrong. Germline CDR1 MNHEY, CDR2 SMNVEV (reference sequence). This CDR3 comprises 15 residues. The CDR3 DNA reads as TGTGCCAGCAGTCTGGGACTAGCGGGAGTCGCCGAGCAGTACTTC. Its translation: CASSLGLAGVAEQYF.

The J gene is TRBJ2-1, the V gene TRBV5-1, with 10 bases matching TRBD2. V lost 4 bases and J lost 7; bases outside the gene matches: 11. The germline gives CDR1 SGHRS, CDR2 YFSETQ. This CDR3 region has 16 residues. The CDR3 DNA follows: TGCGCCAGCAGCCCCAGGGGGACTAGCGAGGGTAATGAGCAGTTCTTC. Its protein is CASSPRGTSEGNEQFF.

The chain couples TRBV29-1 to TRBJ2-3, with 8 bases fitting TRBD2. The CDR3 runs 14 residues. With 4 bases clipped from V and 4 bases from J, the junction kept 7 bases outside the gene matches. The germline CDR1 and CDR2 sequences are SQVTM and ANQGSEA. The CDR3 DNA reads as TGCAGCGTTGTTCCCGGGAGGGGGGCAGATACGCAGTATTTT. Protein product: CSVVPGRGADTQYF.

The sample holds one count of this clone. The rearrangement uses TRBV5-6 and TRBJ1-2; TRBD1 matches 7 bases. The CDR3 is 12 residues long. The germline V gene has CDR1 SGHDT and CDR2 YYEEEE. The J segment lost 9 bases and the V segment lost 4 bases, leaving 6 bases of the junction unmatched. The DNA of the CDR3 is TGTGCCAGCAGCCCGGGGACAGATAGCTACACCTTC. Protein: CASSPGTDSYTF.

The chain combines TRBV9 with TRBJ2-7, with 7 positions matching TRBD2. The germline V gene has CDR1 SGDLS and CDR2 YYNGEE. The CDR3 length is 14 residues. The junction had 6 bases not matched to a gene; V was cut back by 4 bases and J by 2 bases. The DNA for the CDR3 is TGTGCCAGCAGCTTATCAAGCGGGGCCTACGAGCAGTACTTC. This codes for CASSLSSGAYEQYF.

This clone occurred once. This chain joins TRBV4-2 and TRBJ2-7; D not certain. Per the germline V gene, CDR1 is LGHNA and CDR2 is YNFKEQ. CDR3 length: 14 residues. The V end was cut by 0 bases, the J end by 0 bases, with 6 bases between. CDR3 amino acids: CASSQDSLSYEQYF. The DNA of the CDR3 is TGTGCCAGCAGCCAAGACTCACTCTCCTACGAGCAGTACTTC.

Comments on this clone: The same CDR3 can be traced to other DNA sequences in this sample. This chain connects TRBV19 to TRBJ2-7, with TRBD2 matching over 12 bases. Losses at the gene ends were 5 bases for V and 3 bases for J; bases not matched to a gene: 2. This CDR3 has 14 residues. Germline V CDR1 and CDR2: LNHDA, SQIVND (reference sequence). CDR3 region: CASSATSGSYEQYF. The DNA of the CDR3 is TGTGCCAGTAGTGCGACTAGCGGGAGCTACGAGCAGTACTTC.

The chain joins TRBV5-1 to TRBJ2-5, with 8 bases identical to TRBD1. Per the germline V gene, CDR1 is SGHRS and CDR2 is YFSETQ. The CDR3 is made up of 14 amino acids. V shed 8 bases, J shed 1 base, and the junction held 7 bases outside the gene matches. CDR3 in amino acids: CASSGGAGQETQYF. The CDR3 nucleotides are TGCGCCAGTTCAGGGGGCGCGGGCCAAGAGACCCAGTACTTC.

This rearrangement joins TRBV7-8 to TRBJ2-1, with 8 bases aligning to TRBD2. The V and J ends lost 0 bases and 7 bases, in that order; junction bases with no gene match: 14. The CDR3 is made up of 18 amino acids. Germline V gives CDR1 SGHVS, CDR2 FQNEAQ. The CDR3 region is CASSLASAGLVWGNEQFF. The CDR3 nucleotides are TGTGCCAGCAGCTTAGCTTCTGCGGGACTAGTCTGGGGGAATGAGCAGTTCTTC.

The chain uses TRBV7-2 and TRBJ1-2; 9 positions agree with TRBD1. The CDR3 runs 15 residues. Germline V gene lookup returns CDR1 SGHTA and CDR2 FQGNSA. V gave up 5 bases and J gave up 7 bases; unmatched junction bases: 11. The CDR3 loop is CASSPLPGQGLGYTF. CDR3 in DNA: TGTGCCAGCAGCCCCCTCCCGGGACAGGGTCTTGGCTACACCTTC.

This chain's CDR3 is CSVEGQGAGGELFF. CDR3 nucleotide sequence: TGCAGCGTTGAAGGACAGGGGGCTGGCGGGGAGCTGTTTTTT. The chain uses TRBV29-1 and TRBJ2-2; 10 nucleotides agree with TRBD1. CDR1 is SQVTM and CDR2 is ANQGSEA in the germline V gene. J was trimmed by 7 bases and V by 1 base; bases with no gene match: 3. CDR3 length: 14 amino acids.

V usage is TRBV6-5 and J usage is TRBJ2-4; tentative D call: TRBD2 (6 bases). The ends were cut back, 6 bases at V and 9 bases at J, with 21 bases in the middle. The CDR3 loop spans 15 amino acids. The germline gives CDR1 MNHEY, CDR2 SVGAGI. In DNA, the CDR3 is TGTGCCAGCAGCCCCCCTGGGGTAGACGGGGGCATTCAGTACTTC. Translation: CASSPPGVDGGIQYF.

This chain uses TRBV6-1 with TRBJ2-3; a weak D match, TRBD2 (5 bases). Germline V gives CDR1 MNHNS, CDR2 SASEGT. This CDR3 contains 14 residues. V lost 6 bases and J lost 4, with 14 bases in between. CDR3 protein: CASSGVGGADTQYF. CDR3 nucleotide sequence: TGTGCCAGCAGCGGGGTTGGCGGCGCAGATACGCAGTATTTT.

This clone was detected only a few times. The chain combines TRBV9 with TRBJ2-2, with D possibly being TRBD1 (7 bases). This CDR3 comprises 15 residues. Germline CDR1 SGDLS, CDR2 YYNGEE. Between the trimmed V and J ends, which lost 4 bases and 7 bases, there was a span of 17 bases. Here the CDR3 DNA reads TGTGCCAGCAGCACCCACCCAGGGGGGAACGGGGAGCTGTTTTTT. Its protein is CASSTHPGGNGELFF. The entire variable domain, with the rest obtained from reference TRBV9 and TRBJ2-2, is as follows: DSGVTQTPKHLITATGQRVTLRCSPRSGDLSVYWYQQSLDQGLQFLIQYYNGEERAKGNILERFSAQQFPDLHSELNLSSLELGDSALYFCASSTHPGGNGELFFGEGSRLTVL.